Sequencing of this T cell receptor beta chain was carried out in a study of CD8 T cells in Susac syndrome (dated by TCRdb to about 2019). Background on the whole study: Among the Susac syndrome patients who were sequenced, clinically active disease was present in about 6 and clinical remission was observed in 8 or 9. The study compared CD8+ T cell repertoire clonality among approximately twelve healthy donors, roughly 14 Susac syndrome patients and 15 multiple sclerosis patients. Repertoire sequencing was used to test whether CD8+ T cell activation and differentiation in Susac syndrome was antigen driven. At blood withdrawal, Susac syndrome patients were therapy-naive, treated with corticosteroids (with IVIg additionally given to some), or treated with IVIg alone. The paper as a whole reports these results and caveats: In the total CD8+ and CD8+ TEMRA repertoires, 15 to 20 and five Susac-specific public clones, respectively, were identified. Susac syndrome CD8+ repertoires showed clonal expansion, highest in CD8+ TEMRA cells and greater in clinically active than remitting patients. The study acknowledged that relatively few individuals were included in the TCR sequencing and HLA analysis.

For this clonotype: Its antigen remains undetermined. The input lacks base qualities; no much larger clone sits a single base away.

RNA was extracted with the RNeasy kit and roughly 0.45 to 1 ug was reverse transcribed using random hexamers. The immunoSEQ multiplex PCR assay, which covers 54 Vbeta and 13 Jbeta segments, was used to amplify TCR beta CDR3 regions. PCR amplification bias was corrected by using a synthetic template baseline for primer optimization and computational correction. The paper's data handling went like this. Reads were annotated to V, D and J genes according to IMGT and were analyzed with immunoSEQ Analyzer, with only productive sequences retained. To calculate clonality, Shannon entropy was normalized by log2 of the number of productive unique sequences and then subtracted from one. For each patient and control, public and private clones were evaluated within the 100 most prevalent clones. Susac-specific clones were defined as absent from healthy and MS cohorts, around 980 published viral clones and other ImmuneACCESS disease sequences. The raw public data were reprocessed by TCRdb itself: fastp quality trimming at Q25, MiXCR clonotype calling, in-frame beta chains only. Duplicate CDR3 protein sequences are folded into a single record with the most common DNA and genes. The V and J calls shown here were made by TCRdb, not taken from the authors' results. This sample is represented by about 76,000 distinct CDR3 sequences; around 93% of them were singletons. Less than 0.55% of the sample comes from the top ten.

The CDR3 covers 14 residues, taking in both the cysteine and the phenylalanine. Only the CDR3 part of the read is kept: 42 bases, read in frame from the first base. The junction carries 10 bases between V and J, which are trimmed by 4 bases and 0 bases respectively. CDR1 LGHNA and CDR2 YSLEER were looked up in the germline V gene. Peripheral blood CD8+ and CD4+ T cells from healthy donors, Susac syndrome patients and multiple sclerosis patients were profiled by high-throughput TCR beta sequencing. The Susac syndrome patients fulfilled recently defined diagnostic criteria for either definite or probable disease. Bulk CD8+ and CD4+ T cells were purified magnetically by negative isolation, whereas CD8+ TEMRA cells were enriched by FACS. Blood was collected in EDTA tubes and processed within 24 hours, with PBMCs isolated through density gradient centrifugation. PBMCs intended for TCR sequencing were frozen in liquid nitrogen and were later thawed in a 37 degrees C water bath. Purity of sorted or isolated CD4+, CD8+ and CD8+ TEMRA cells was at least 90%.

Sequencing input: CD8+ T cells from PBMCs. The sequence was obtained from a human donor with Susac syndrome. This chain is built from TRBV4-3 and TRBJ2-7, with a tentative D gene TRBD1 over 5 matching bases. In nucleotide form, the sequence is TGCGCCAGCAGCCCTCGACAGAGCTCCTACGAGCAGTACTTC. This gives the protein CASSPRQSSYEQYF.